This TCR beta chain derives from a study of cytotoxic CD8 clonotypes in ibrutinib-treated CLL. Overall study: Partial responders around 24, complete 2; some twelve progressed and about 14 stayed in remission by median 68 months. Study-wide points: Patients showed higher baseline clonality than age-matched healthy donors, and it tracked circulating CD8+ T-cell counts.

The V end lost 3 bases, the J end lost 10 bases, and 19 bases lay between the germline ends. The germline CDR1 and CDR2 sequences are GTSNPN and SVGIG (reference sequence). The CDR3 loop spans 14 amino acids. Investigators sought sequencing depths of between 1 in 200,000 and 1 in 1 million T cells. The method was immunoSEQ multiplex PCR; TCRdb's version includes in-frame clones alone and lacks a portion of them. The data hold some 81,000 clones, with 70% to 80% observed a single time. To note about this clone: The antigen is unknown.

TCR beta library input comprised roughly 1.8 micrograms of genomic DNA from cryopreserved PBMCs. The gene calls are TRBV30 and TRBJ1-5; perhaps TRBD1 as D (6 bases). The source was PBMCs, collected after 12 months of ibrutinib treatment. The clonotype was recovered from a human donor with chronic lymphocytic leukemia. In DNA, the CDR3 is TGTGCCTGGAGCGCCTCACCTAGGGGGGATCCCCAGCATTTT. Protein product: CAWSASPRGDPQHF.